This TCR beta chain came from a study of OX40 agonist ivuxolimab in advanced cancers. The V end was cut by 0 bases, the J end by 4 bases, with 7 bases between. The CDR3 contains 14 residues. Germline V gene lookup returns CDR1 SGHRS and CDR2 YFSETQ. Here immunoSEQ multiplex PCR was the method, and the copy in TCRdb shows in-frame clones only, minus some. The data show just under 55,000 clones, 70% to 80% seen once. This receptor was taken from an adult with an advanced solid tumor such as melanoma, head and neck, liver or kidney cancer. The sample in question was CD4+ or CD8+ T cells sorted from blood, obtained in a trial of the OX40 agonist ivuxolimab. This chain connects TRBV5-1 to TRBJ2-2; D ambiguous. The CDR3 here is CASSLVTTTGELFF. CDR3 in DNA: TGCGCCAGCAGCTTGGTGACAACCACCGGGGAGCTGTTTTTT.